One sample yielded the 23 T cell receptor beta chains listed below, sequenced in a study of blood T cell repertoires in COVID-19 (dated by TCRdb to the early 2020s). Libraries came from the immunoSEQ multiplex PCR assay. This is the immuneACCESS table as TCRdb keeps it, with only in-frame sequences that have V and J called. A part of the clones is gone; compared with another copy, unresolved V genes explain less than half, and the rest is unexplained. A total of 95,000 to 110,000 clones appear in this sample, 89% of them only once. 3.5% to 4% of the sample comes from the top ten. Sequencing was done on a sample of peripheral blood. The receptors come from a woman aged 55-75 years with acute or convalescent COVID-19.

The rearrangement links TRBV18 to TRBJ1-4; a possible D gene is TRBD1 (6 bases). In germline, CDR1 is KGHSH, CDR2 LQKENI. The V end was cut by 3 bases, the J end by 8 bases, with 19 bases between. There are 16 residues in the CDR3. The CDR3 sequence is CASSPFAGTRGEKLFF. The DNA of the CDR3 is TGTGCCAGCTCACCCTTCGCCGGGACGAGGGGGGAAAAACTGTTTTTT.

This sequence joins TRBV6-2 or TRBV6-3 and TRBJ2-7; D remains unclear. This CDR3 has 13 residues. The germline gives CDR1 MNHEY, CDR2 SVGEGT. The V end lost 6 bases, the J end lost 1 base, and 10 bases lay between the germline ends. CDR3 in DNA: TGTGCCAGCAGCCAGACTGGTTCCTACGAGCAGTACGTC. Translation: CASSQTGSYEQYV.

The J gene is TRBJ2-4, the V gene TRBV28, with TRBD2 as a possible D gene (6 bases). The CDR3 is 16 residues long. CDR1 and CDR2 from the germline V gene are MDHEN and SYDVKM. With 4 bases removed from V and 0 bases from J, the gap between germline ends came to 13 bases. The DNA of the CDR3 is TGTGCCAGCAGTTCGTCTAGCGCCTTAGCCAAAAACATTCAGTACTTC. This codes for CASSSSSALAKNIQYF. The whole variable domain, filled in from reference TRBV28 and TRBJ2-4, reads DVKVTQSSRYLVKRTGEKVFLECVQDMDHENMFWYRQDPGLGLRLIYFSYDVKMKEKGDIPEGYSVSREKKERFSLILESASTNQTSMYLCASSSSSALAKNIQYFGAGTRLSVL.

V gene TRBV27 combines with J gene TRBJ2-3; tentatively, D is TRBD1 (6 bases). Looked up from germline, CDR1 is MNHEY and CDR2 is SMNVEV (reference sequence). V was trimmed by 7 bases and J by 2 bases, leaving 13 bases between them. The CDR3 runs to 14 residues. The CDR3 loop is CASTRGRDTDTQYF. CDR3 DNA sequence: TGTGCCAGCACCAGGGGAAGGGACACAGATACGCAGTATTTT.

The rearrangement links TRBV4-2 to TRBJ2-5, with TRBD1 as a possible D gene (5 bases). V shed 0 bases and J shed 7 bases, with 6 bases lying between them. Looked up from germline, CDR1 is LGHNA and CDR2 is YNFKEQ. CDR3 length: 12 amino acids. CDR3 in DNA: TGTGCCAGCAGCCAAGATCAGGGGACCCAGTACTTC. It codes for CASSQDQGTQYF.

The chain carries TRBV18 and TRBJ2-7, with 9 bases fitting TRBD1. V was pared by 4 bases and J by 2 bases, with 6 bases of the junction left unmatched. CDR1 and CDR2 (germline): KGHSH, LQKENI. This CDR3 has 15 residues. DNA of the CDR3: TGTGCCAGCTCACTCCGGACAGGGGCCACCTACGAGCAGTACTTC. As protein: CASSLRTGATYEQYF.

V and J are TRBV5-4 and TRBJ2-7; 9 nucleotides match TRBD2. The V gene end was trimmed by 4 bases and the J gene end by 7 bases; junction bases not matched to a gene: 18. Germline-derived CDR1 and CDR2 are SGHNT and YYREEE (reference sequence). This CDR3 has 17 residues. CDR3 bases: TGTGCCAGCAGCCCAACCTTAGGGACTAGCCCGACCCGAGAGCAGTACTTC. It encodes CASSPTLGTSPTREQYF. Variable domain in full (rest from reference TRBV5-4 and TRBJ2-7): ETGVTQSPTHLIKTRGQQVTLRCSSQSGHNTVSWYQQALGQGPQFIFQYYREEENGRGNFPPRFSGLQFPNYSSELNVNALELDDSALYLCASSPTLGTSPTREQYFGPGTRLTVT.

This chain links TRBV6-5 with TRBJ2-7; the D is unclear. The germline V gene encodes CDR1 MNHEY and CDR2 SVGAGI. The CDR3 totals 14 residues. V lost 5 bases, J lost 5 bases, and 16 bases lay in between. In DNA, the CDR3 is TGTGCCAGCAGTCCCCGACTCCCCCGGGACGAGCAGTACTTC. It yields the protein CASSPRLPRDEQYF.

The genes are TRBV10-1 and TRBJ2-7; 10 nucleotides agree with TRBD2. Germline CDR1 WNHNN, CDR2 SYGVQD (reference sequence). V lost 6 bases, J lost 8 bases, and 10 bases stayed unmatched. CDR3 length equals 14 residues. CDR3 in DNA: TGCGCCAGCAGCGAGGGACTAGCGTCTTCAAAGCAGTACTTC. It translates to CASSEGLASSKQYF.

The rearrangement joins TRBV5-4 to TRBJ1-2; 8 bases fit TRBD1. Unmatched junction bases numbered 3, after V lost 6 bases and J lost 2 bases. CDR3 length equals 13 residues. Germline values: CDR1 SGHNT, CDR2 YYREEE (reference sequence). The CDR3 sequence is CASTGQGNYGYTF. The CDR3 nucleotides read TGTGCCAGCACCGGACAGGGAAACTATGGCTACACCTTC.

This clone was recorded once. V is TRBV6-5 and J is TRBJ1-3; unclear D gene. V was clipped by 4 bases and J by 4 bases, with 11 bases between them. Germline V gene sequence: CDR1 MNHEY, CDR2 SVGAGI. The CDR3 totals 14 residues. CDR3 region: CASSSFQTGNTIYF. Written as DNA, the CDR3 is TGTGCCAGCAGTTCCTTCCAGACAGGAAACACCATATATTTT.

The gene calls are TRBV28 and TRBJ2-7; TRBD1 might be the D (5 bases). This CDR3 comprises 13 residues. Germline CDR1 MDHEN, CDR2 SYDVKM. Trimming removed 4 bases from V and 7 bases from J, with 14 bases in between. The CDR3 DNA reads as TGTGCCAGCAGTTGGGGCAGGGCGTCTGAGCAGTACGTC. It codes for CASSWGRASEQYV.

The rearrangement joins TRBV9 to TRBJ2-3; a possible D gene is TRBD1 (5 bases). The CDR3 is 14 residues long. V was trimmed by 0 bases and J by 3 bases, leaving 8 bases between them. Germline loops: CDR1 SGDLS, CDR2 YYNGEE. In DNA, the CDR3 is TGTGCCAGCAGCGTAGAGGGGATTACAGATACGCAGTATTTT. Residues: CASSVEGITDTQYF.

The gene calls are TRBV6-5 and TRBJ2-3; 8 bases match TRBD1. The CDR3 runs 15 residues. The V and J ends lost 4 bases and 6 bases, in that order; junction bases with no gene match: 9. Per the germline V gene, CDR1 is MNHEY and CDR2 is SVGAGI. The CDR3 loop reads CASSSNRGERDTQYF. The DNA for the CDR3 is TGTGCCAGCAGTTCTAACAGGGGGGAGAGGGATACGCAGTATTTT.

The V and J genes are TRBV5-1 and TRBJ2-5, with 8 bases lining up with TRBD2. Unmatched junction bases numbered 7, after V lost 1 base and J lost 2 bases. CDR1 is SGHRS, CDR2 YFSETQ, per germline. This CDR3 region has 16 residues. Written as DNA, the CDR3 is TGCGCCAGCAGCTTGCTAGGGACTAGTCGGCAAGAGACCCAGTACTTC. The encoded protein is CASSLLGTSRQETQYF.

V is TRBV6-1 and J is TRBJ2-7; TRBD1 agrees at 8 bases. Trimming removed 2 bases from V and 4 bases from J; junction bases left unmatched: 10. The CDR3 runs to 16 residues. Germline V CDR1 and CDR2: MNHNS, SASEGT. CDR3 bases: TGTGCCAGCAGTGAAAATGAAGGACAGGGTTCTTACGAGCAGTACGTC. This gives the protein CASSENEGQGSYEQYV.

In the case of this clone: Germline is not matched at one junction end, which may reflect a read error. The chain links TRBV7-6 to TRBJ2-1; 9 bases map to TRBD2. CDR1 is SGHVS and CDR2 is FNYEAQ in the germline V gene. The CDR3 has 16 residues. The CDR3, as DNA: TGCGCCAGCAGCGGGTCAGCGGGAGGTGGTTACAATGAGCAGTTCTTC. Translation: CASSGSAGGGYNEQFF. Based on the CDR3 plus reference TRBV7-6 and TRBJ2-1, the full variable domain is GAGVSQSPRYKVTKRGQDVALRCDPISGHVSLYWYRQALGQGPEFLTYFNYEAQQDKSGLPNDRFSAERPEGSISTLTIQRTEQRDSAMYRCASSGSAGGGYNEQFFGPGTRLTVL.

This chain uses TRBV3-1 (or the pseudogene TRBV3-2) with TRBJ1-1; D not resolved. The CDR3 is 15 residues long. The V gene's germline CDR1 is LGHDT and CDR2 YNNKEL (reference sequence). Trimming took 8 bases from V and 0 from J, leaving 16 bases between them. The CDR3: CASAPTPNLNTEAFF. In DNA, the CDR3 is TGTGCCAGCGCCCCGACACCTAACTTGAACACTGAAGCTTTCTTT.

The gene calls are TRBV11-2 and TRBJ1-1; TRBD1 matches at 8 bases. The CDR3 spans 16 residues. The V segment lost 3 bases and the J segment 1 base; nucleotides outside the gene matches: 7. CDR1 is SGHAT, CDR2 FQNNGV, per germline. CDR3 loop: CASSFGQGSRNTEAFF. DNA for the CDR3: TGTGCCAGCAGCTTCGGACAGGGTAGTAGGAACACTGAAGCTTTCTTT.

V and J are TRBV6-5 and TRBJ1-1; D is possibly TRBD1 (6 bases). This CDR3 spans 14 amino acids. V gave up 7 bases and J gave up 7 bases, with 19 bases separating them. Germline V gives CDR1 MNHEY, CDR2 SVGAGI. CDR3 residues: CASTSKGGAGEAFF. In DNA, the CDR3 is TGTGCCAGCACCTCAAAGGGGGGGGCAGGTGAAGCTTTCTTT.

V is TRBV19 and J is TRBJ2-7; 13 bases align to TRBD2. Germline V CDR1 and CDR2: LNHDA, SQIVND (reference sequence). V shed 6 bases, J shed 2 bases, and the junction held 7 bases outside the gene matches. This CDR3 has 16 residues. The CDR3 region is CASSAAGTSGTYEQYV. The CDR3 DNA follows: TGTGCCAGTAGCGCAGCAGGGACTAGCGGGACCTACGAGCAGTACGTC.

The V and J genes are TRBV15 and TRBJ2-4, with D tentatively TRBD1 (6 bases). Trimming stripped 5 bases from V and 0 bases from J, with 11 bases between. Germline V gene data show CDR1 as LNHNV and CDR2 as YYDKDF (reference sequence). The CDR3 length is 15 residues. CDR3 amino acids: CATSPGTQAKNIQYF. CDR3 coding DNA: TGTGCCACCAGCCCCGGGACACAAGCCAAAAACATTCAGTACTTC.

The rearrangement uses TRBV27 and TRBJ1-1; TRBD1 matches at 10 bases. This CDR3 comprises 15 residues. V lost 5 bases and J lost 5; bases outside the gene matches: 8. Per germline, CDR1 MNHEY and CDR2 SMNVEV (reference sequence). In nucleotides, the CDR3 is TGTGCCAGCAGTCCCGCCCGGACAGGGGGGACTGAAGCTTTCTTT. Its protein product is CASSPARTGGTEAFF.